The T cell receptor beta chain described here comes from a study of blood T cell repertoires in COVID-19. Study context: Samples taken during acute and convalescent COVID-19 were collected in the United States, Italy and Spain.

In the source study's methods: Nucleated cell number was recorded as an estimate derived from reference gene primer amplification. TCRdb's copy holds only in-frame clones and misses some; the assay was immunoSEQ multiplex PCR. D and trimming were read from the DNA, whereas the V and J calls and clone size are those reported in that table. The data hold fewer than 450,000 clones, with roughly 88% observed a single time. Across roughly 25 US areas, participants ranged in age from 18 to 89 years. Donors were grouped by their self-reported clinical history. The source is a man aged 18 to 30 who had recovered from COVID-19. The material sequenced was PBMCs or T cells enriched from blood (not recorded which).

CDR3 region: CSVEGFGSGNTIYF. The CDR3 coding sequence is TGCAGCGTTGAAGGATTCGGCTCTGGAAACACCATATATTTT. The rearrangement joins TRBV29-1 to TRBJ1-3, with D unresolved. There are 14 residues in the CDR3. In germline, CDR1 is SQVTM, CDR2 ANQGSEA. Trimming stripped 1 base from V and 0 bases from J, with 7 bases between. Drawing the rest from reference TRBV29-1 and TRBJ1-3, the complete variable domain is SAVISQKPSRDICQRGTSLTIQCQVDSQVTMMFWYRQQPGQSLTLIATANQGSEATYESGFVIDKFPISRPNLTFSTLTVSNMSPEDSSIYLCSVEGFGSGNTIYFGEGSWLTVV.